The present entry profiles one T cell receptor (beta chain) with its context. Its antigen is still unknown. These data are taken from a study of naive and memory T cell subsets. Findings of the study overall: Possibly reflecting memory cells re-expressing CD45RA, a few larger clonotypes occurred in naive repertoires, especially CD8.

CMV status came from CD4+ T cell IFNgamma after overnight CMV lysate stimulation of fresh PBMCs. CD8 T cells were positively selected from what remained after CD4 positive selection. This CDR3 is built from 14 residues. V was pared by 2 bases and J by 4 bases, with 12 bases between. CDR1 and CDR2 from the germline V gene are KGHSH and LQKENI. Two oligonucleotides, mixed equimolar, formed the beta constant-region primer covering TRBC1 and TRBC2. Nested alpha and beta constant-region primers with the SP2 primer drove four PCR rounds on ligated cDNA. Using its own MiXCR run on the UMI-ligation and nested PCR reads, TCRdb lists one record per CDR3 protein. The table records 130,000 to 150,000 distinct CDR3 sequences, about a sixth of them present only once.

This chain uses TRBV18 with TRBJ2-7; D not certain. The origin of this receptor is a human donor in good health. Sequencing input: naive CD4+ T cells from blood. The CDR3 coding sequence is TGTGCCAGCTCACCAACGGTTAGTCCTTACGAGCAGTACTTC. Translated, it gives CASSPTVSPYEQYF.